This entry lists 16 T cell receptor beta chains sequenced from one sample in a study. Tregs were sorted as CD4+CD25+CD127-/low cells. A single record per CDR3 protein comes from TCRdb applying MiXCR to the 5' RACE reads. Found here are tens of thousands of distinct CDR3 sequences, more than 20% of them singletons; the top ten hold about 4.5%. Source material: Tregs sorted from a lymph node. The origin of the receptors is a female donor with breast cancer.

The V and J genes are TRBV5-1 and TRBJ2-1; TRBD2 matches at 8 bases. The CDR3 length is 15 residues. V dropped 0 bases and J dropped 8; count of bases not matched to a gene: 7. From germline, CDR1 is SGHRS and CDR2 YFSETQ. The CDR3 reads CASSLVASGYHEQFF. The CDR3 DNA reads TGCGCCAGCAGCTTGGTGGCTAGCGGGTACCATGAGCAGTTCTTC.

This clonotype was seen only a few times. The chain employs TRBV7-3 and TRBJ2-1, with no clear D. This CDR3 is 14 amino acids long. V shed 1 base and J shed 10 bases, with 14 bases lying between them. Looked up from germline, CDR1 is SGHTA and CDR2 is FQGTGA. In DNA form, the CDR3 reads TGTGCCAGCAGCTTAAGTCCCTCGGGCCTCGAGCAGTTCTTC. This sequence encodes CASSLSPSGLEQFF.

This clonotype has a count of ten or more. The rearrangement links TRBV15 to TRBJ1-5; D gene ambiguous. Per germline, CDR1 LNHNV and CDR2 YYDKDF (reference sequence). V shed 8 bases and J shed 15 bases, with 20 bases lying between them. This CDR3 has 12 residues. DNA of the CDR3: TGTGCCACCGATTCACAGATGGACCTTCCGCATTTT. It specifies CATDSQMDLPHF.

Turning to this clonotype: This may be a read error, as it is one base from a much larger clone. The conserved final phenylalanine or tryptophan is absent from the CDR3, which likely points to a read error. The chain links TRBV29-1 to TRBJ2-7; D may be TRBD1 or TRBD2 (5 bases each). The CDR3 runs to 15 residues. Looked up from germline, CDR1 is SQVTM and CDR2 is ANQGSEA. Deletions cut 2 bases from V and 2 bases from J, with 16 bases between. The CDR3 region is CSVESGAGYTYEQYL. In nucleotides, the CDR3 is TGCAGCGTTGAATCCGGGGCAGGGTACACCTACGAGCAGTACCTC.

This rearrangement joins TRBV28 to TRBJ2-5; D remains ambiguous. The germline gives CDR1 MDHEN, CDR2 SYDVKM. The V and J ends lost 8 bases and 5 bases respectively, with 6 bases between them. The CDR3 covers 10 residues. The CDR3 loop reads CASSRETQYF. The CDR3 DNA follows: TGTGCCAGCTCGAGGGAGACCCAGTACTTC.

The CDR3 bases are TGTGCCAGCAGCTTAGCGGCGGGACAGGGAGAGACCCAGTACTTC. Residues: CASSLAAGQGETQYF. The gene calls are TRBV11-2 and TRBJ2-5, with 9 bases matching TRBD1. Trimming at V came to 1 base and at J to 4 bases, leaving 4 bases not matched to a gene. This CDR3 spans 15 amino acids. Per germline, CDR1 SGHAT and CDR2 FQNNGV.

This clonotype came up many times. V usage is TRBV2 and J usage is TRBJ1-6, with a tentative D call TRBD1 (6 bases). Trimming took off 3 bases at V and 13 bases at J, with 10 bases between the two ends. Germline CDR1 and CDR2: SNHLY and FYNNEI. The CDR3 totals 12 residues. The CDR3 reads CASSDPGQPLHF. The CDR3, as DNA: TGTGCCAGCAGTGATCCAGGACAGCCCCTCCACTTT.

This clonotype was recorded at least ten times. The chain is built from TRBV24-1 and TRBJ2-5, with D perhaps matching TRBD1 (5 bases). V lost 9 bases to trimming and J lost 3 bases, with 13 bases between them. The CDR3 loop spans 13 amino acids. CDR1 KGHDR and CDR2 SFDVKD come from the germline V gene. CDR3 coding DNA: TGTGCCACCGGGTCAGGGATAGAAGAGACCCAGTACTTC. Its protein is CATGSGIEETQYF.

The chain is built from TRBV7-2 and TRBJ2-4; 7 bases are shared with TRBD2. This CDR3 region has 15 residues. From germline, CDR1 is SGHTA and CDR2 FQGNSA. With V trimmed by 0 bases and J by 8 bases, 7 bases remained unmatched. CDR3 loop: CASSLALGRVDIQYF. The CDR3 DNA sequence: TGTGCCAGCAGCTTAGCGCTGGGGAGGGTGGACATTCAGTACTTC.

At least ten counts were recorded for this clonotype. The chain's CDR3 is CASSLARMNTEAFF. Written as DNA, the CDR3 is TGTGCCAGCAGCTTAGCGCGAATGAACACTGAAGCTTTCTTT. The gene calls are TRBV7-9 and TRBJ1-1; D remains ambiguous. This CDR3 has 14 amino acids. CDR1 and CDR2 from the germline V gene are SEHNR and FQNEAQ (reference sequence). V was trimmed by 0 bases and J by 0 bases, leaving 5 bases between them. The entire variable domain, with the rest obtained from reference TRBV7-9 and TRBJ1-1, is as follows: DTGVSQNPRHKITKRGQNVTFRCDPISEHNRLYWYRQTLGQGPEFLTYFQNEAQLEKSRLLSDRFSAERPKGSFSTLEIQRTEQGDSAMYLCASSLARMNTEAFFGQGTRLTVV.

This sequence joins TRBV7-2 and TRBJ2-3, with TRBD1 as a possible D gene (6 bases). There are 14 residues in the CDR3. Germline-derived CDR1 and CDR2 are SGHTA and FQGNSA. V was shortened by 1 base and J by 6 bases, with 11 bases between the two germline ends. CDR3 amino acids: CASSLGTEGDTQYF. The CDR3, as DNA: TGTGCCAGCAGCTTAGGGACAGAGGGTGATACGCAGTATTTT.

The V call is TRBV9, the J call TRBJ2-7; 9 bases match TRBD1. Germline V gene sequence: CDR1 SGDLS, CDR2 YYNGEE. V shed 3 bases and J 3 bases; nucleotides not matched to a gene: 7. The length of the CDR3 is 15 residues. CDR3 protein: CASSEGQGWNYEQYF. CDR3 sequence (DNA): TGTGCCAGCAGCGAGGGACAGGGATGGAACTACGAGCAGTACTTC.

This clonotype was counted a few times. The gene calls are TRBV5-8 and TRBJ2-5; the D gene is possibly TRBD1 (6 bases). The V and J ends lost 1 base and 7 bases respectively, with 14 bases between them. Germline CDR1 and CDR2: SGHTS and YDEGEE. CDR3 size: 14 residues. The CDR3 DNA is TGTGCCAGCAGCTTGTCTGGGGGCGGTGGGACCCAGTACTTC. Its protein is CASSLSGGGGTQYF. Based on the CDR3 plus reference TRBV5-8 and TRBJ2-5, the full variable domain is EAGVTQSPTHLIKTRGQQATLRCSPISGHTSVYWYQQALGLGLQFLLWYDEGEERNRGNFPPRFSGRQFPNYSSELNVNALELEDSALYLCASSLSGGGGTQYFGPGTRLLVL.

In its sample, this clonotype was seen a few times. A much larger clone is a single base away; this may be a read error. This chain links TRBV28 with TRBJ1-1; possibly TRBD1 for D (6 bases). Germline CDR1 and CDR2: MDHEN and SYDVKM. This CDR3 has 13 residues. The CDR3 DNA follows: TGTGCCAGCAGCTATACAGGGAACGCTGAAGCTTTCTTT. It translates to CASSYTGNAEAFF.

This chain connects TRBV20-1 to TRBJ1-2; no firm D call. Germline V gives CDR1 DFQATT, CDR2 SNEGSKA (reference sequence). V was shortened by 0 bases and J by 3 bases, with 11 bases between the two germline ends. The CDR3 loop spans 14 amino acids. The CDR3 is CSARDSRVDYGYTF. The CDR3 DNA sequence: TGCAGTGCTAGAGATTCGAGGGTGGACTATGGCTACACCTTC.

The chain links TRBV5-1 to TRBJ2-1; the D is unclear. The V gene's germline CDR1 is SGHRS and CDR2 YFSETQ. The V end lost 0 bases, the J end lost 9 bases, and 4 bases lay between the germline ends. This CDR3 region has 11 residues. The CDR3 loop reads CASSLEVEQFF. The CDR3, as DNA: TGCGCCAGCAGCTTGGAGGTTGAGCAGTTCTTC.